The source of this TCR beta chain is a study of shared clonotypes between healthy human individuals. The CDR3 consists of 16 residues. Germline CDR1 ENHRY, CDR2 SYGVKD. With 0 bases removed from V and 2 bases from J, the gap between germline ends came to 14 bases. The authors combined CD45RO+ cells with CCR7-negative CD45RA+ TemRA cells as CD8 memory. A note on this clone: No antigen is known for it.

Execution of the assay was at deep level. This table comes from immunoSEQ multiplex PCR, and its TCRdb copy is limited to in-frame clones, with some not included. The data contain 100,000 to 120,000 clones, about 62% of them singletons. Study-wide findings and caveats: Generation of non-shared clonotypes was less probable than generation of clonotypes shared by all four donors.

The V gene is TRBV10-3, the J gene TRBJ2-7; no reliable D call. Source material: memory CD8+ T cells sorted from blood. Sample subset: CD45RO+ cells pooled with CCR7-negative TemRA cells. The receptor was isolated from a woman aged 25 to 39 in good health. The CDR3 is CAISESIVPGPYEQYF. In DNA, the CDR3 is TGTGCCATCAGTGAGTCGATAGTCCCGGGCCCCTACGAGCAGTACTTC.